Detailed here is one T cell receptor beta chain. The antigen is undetermined. The CDR3 is made up of 15 amino acids. Unmatched junction bases numbered 0, after V lost 0 bases and J lost 2 bases. Germline loops: CDR1 MNHEY, CDR2 SVGAGI. The sample originates from a study of shared clonotypes between healthy human individuals. Overall study findings and caveats: Naive CD4 clonotypes were shared across several donors at around 5%.

Sequenced by immunoSEQ multiplex PCR; TCRdb stores in-frame clones only, minus some. This table holds around 700,000 clones, around 78% found once. The sample consisted of memory CD4+ T cells sorted from blood. This sample's subset: CD45RA-negative fraction. The receptor's source is a woman aged 25 to 39 in good health. The chain links TRBV6-5 to TRBJ1-3, with TRBD1 identical over 8 bases. This CDR3 reads CASSYSTGAGNTIYF. The CDR3 DNA follows: TGTGCCAGCAGTTACTCGACAGGGGCTGGAAACACCATATATTTT.